This T cell receptor beta chain was identified in a study of T-cell memory formation after mild COVID-19 (TCRdb year 2021). For the wider study: Most TCR sequence clusters were specific to one of the two donors. The cohort comprised two young, previously healthy adult volunteers, one female and one male. In a couple of donors, T-cell clones that expanded and contracted after mild COVID-19 were tracked by sequencing TCRalpha and TCRbeta repertoires over time.

As to this clonotype: The antigen it recognizes is unknown. Per-nucleotide qualities are absent, and no much larger clonotype sits a single base away.

Here is what the overall study found, with its caveats: Only a couple of mild cases were covered in the study, and larger cohorts including severe cases with pre-infection samples were considered necessary. SARS-CoV-2 specificity of the second-wave clones peaking on day 37 was not confirmed. Clones that contracted from day 15 to 85 showed balanced CD4/CD8 phenotypes, whereas a second wave of clones that expanded from day 15 to 37 leaned towards CD4+. Contracting CD4+ clones turned up mainly in the CM and EM memory subsets, whereas EMRA was where CD8+ clones were enriched. The detection of some responding clones in pre-infection memory suggests that pre-existing cross-reactive memory T cells joined the SARS-CoV-2 response.

Ficoll-Paque density gradient centrifugation was used to isolate PBMCs. The CDR3 sequence holds 16 residues, the cysteine and phenylalanine included. CDR3 DNA is the only sequence kept; it has 48 bases, read in frame from the first base. V gives up 1 base and J gives up 0 bases, and the segment between their germline ends measures 13 bases. The germline V gene yields SGHVS for CDR1 and FQNEAQ for CDR2. Sequencing was carried out with an Illumina NovaSeq 6000. Using 5'RACE with constant-segment primers, TCRalpha and TCRbeta cDNA libraries were constructed, with sample barcodes and unique molecular identifiers added in the process. Trizol reagent was used to extract RNA from every sample. Library amplification was performed in two PCR steps, and a second sample barcode and Illumina TruSeq adapters were introduced in the second step. The libraries were sequenced on an Illumina NovaSeq using 2 x 150 bp paired-end reads. The original methods were these. Demultiplexing of reads and collapsing into UMI-guided consensus sequences were performed with migec v1.2.7. Using mixcr v2.1.11, UMI consensuses were aligned to TRA and TRB V and J templates and then assembled into clonotypes. Expanded or contracted clonotypes were those called significant by both edgeR and NoisET, with noise models trained on biological replicates. edgeR calls used a false discovery rate-adjusted p below 0.01 and a log2 fold-change threshold of 1. As an exploratory analysis of dynamics, max-normalized trajectories of the 1000 most abundant clonotypes were examined with PCA combined with hierarchical clustering. Each responding clone was given a CD4 or CD8 phenotype based on the CD4+ and CD8+ repertoires, which had been sequenced separately. TCRdb took the public reads, trimmed them with fastp at Q25, ran MiXCR for clone calling and kept in-frame beta chains. Each record represents a unique CDR3 protein, reported with the most common genes and DNA among its rows. Here the V and J calls rest on TCRdb's processing, not on the authors' analysis. Across this sample there are 400,000 to 550,000 distinct CDR3 sequences, with approximately 23% seen only once. The top ten constitute under 15% of the sample.

The receptor comes from an adult woman who had mild COVID-19 (a few samples of this study predate the infection). The sample titles of this study are shuffled in the database, so cell type and time point are left out; the donor was told from shared clones. Material for sequencing was PBMCs or a T cell subset sorted from them (not recorded which). The V and J segments used are TRBV7-8 and TRBJ2-7; the best D guess is TRBD1, with 6 bases matching. For the CDR3, the sequence is CASSLVQGISSYEQYF. The sequenced DNA: TGTGCCAGCAGCTTAGTACAGGGCATTTCCTCCTACGAGCAGTACTTC.